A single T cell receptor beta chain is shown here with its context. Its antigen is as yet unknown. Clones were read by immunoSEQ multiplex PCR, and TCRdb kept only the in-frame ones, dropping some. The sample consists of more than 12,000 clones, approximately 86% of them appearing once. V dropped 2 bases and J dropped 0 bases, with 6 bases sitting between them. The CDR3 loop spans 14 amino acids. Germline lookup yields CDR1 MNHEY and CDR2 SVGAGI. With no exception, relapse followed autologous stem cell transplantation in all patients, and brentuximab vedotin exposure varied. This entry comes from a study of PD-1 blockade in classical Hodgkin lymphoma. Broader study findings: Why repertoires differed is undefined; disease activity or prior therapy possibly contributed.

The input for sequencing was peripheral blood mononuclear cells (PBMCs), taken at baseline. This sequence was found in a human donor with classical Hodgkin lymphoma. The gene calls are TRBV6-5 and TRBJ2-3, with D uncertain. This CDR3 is CASSYEYSTDTQYF. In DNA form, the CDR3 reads TGTGCCAGCAGTTACGAGTATAGCACAGATACGCAGTATTTT.